These 32 T cell receptor beta chains came from one sample sequenced in a study of cytomegalovirus exposure and HLA in healthy donors. A multiplex PCR was run with 60 Vbeta primers and 13 Jbeta primers. The method was immunoSEQ multiplex PCR; TCRdb's version includes in-frame clones alone and lacks a portion of them. The sample has roughly 130,000 clones, roughly two thirds seen once. The specimen sequenced was PBMCs. These receptors came from a man aged 25-45 years in good health and CMV-seropositive.

The rearrangement uses TRBV7-9 and TRBJ2-3; D unclear. The ends were cut back, 1 base at V and 6 bases at J, with 11 bases in the middle. The CDR3 is 14 residues long. CDR1 is SEHNR and CDR2 is FQNEAQ in the germline V gene (reference sequence). In nucleotides, the CDR3 is TGTGCCAGCAGCTTAGGTATTAGCTCCGATACGCAGTATTTT. Translation gives CASSLGISSDTQYF.

V usage is TRBV11-2 and J usage is TRBJ1-5, with D hard to call. Trimming removed 0 bases from V and 4 bases from J, with 4 bases in between. The CDR3 is 13 amino acids. Germline loops: CDR1 SGHAT, CDR2 FQNNGV. CDR3 residues: CASSLDRNQPQHF. CDR3 coding DNA: TGTGCCAGCAGCTTAGACAGGAATCAGCCCCAGCATTTT.

The rearrangement links TRBV9 to TRBJ2-1; tentative D call: TRBD1 (5 bases). V lost 7 bases, J lost 0 bases, and 14 bases lay in between. CDR3 length: 15 residues. The germline V gene encodes CDR1 SGDLS and CDR2 YYNGEE. In DNA, the CDR3 is TGTGCCAGCCTAGGGGATAGAATCTCCTACAATGAGCAGTTCTTC. Amino acids: CASLGDRISYNEQFF.

This clone appeared a single time. The rearrangement uses TRBV18 and TRBJ2-1, with 8 nucleotides matching TRBD2. Germline V CDR1 and CDR2: KGHSH, LQKENI. This CDR3 spans 17 amino acids. The V segment lost 1 base and the J segment 7 bases; nucleotides outside the gene matches: 12. CDR3 region: CASSPRREGQGLNEQFF. DNA for the CDR3: TGTGCCAGCTCACCACGCCGGGAGGGTCAGGGGCTTAATGAGCAGTTCTTC.

The chain is built from TRBV7-8 and TRBJ2-5; 16 bases map to TRBD2. Per the germline V gene, CDR1 is SGHVS and CDR2 is FQNEAQ. V shed 3 bases and J 3 bases; nucleotides not matched to a gene: 10. This CDR3 is 19 amino acids long. The CDR3 loop reads CASSFVPGLAGGSKETQYF. The CDR3 DNA sequence: TGTGCCAGCAGCTTCGTTCCGGGACTAGCGGGAGGGTCGAAAGAGACCCAGTACTTC.

V and J are TRBV11-3 and TRBJ2-5; the match to TRBD2 covers 14 bases. The CDR3 sequence is 15 residues long. The V gene's germline CDR1 is SGHNT and CDR2 YENEEA. V dropped 5 bases and J dropped 5; count of bases not matched to a gene: 4. The DNA of the CDR3 is TGTGCCAGCAGCCGCGGACTAGCGGGAGGCGAGACCCAGTACTTC. Its translation: CASSRGLAGGETQYF.

This clone was recorded once. The chain employs TRBV10-3 and TRBJ1-5; D might be TRBD1 (6 bases). Per the germline V gene, CDR1 is ENHRY and CDR2 is SYGVKD. Deletions cut 3 bases from V and 5 bases from J, with 11 bases between. This CDR3 spans 14 amino acids. The CDR3 region is CAISDPRGDQPQHF. The CDR3, as DNA: TGTGCCATCAGTGACCCCAGGGGCGATCAGCCCCAGCATTTT.

V and J are TRBV20-1 and TRBJ1-4; D is ambiguous. The ends were cut back, 6 bases at V and 8 bases at J, with 10 bases in the middle. CDR1 and CDR2 from the germline V gene are DFQATT and SNEGSKA (reference sequence). The CDR3 contains 11 residues. Here the CDR3 DNA reads TGCAGTGCCCCTTTGAGCGAAAAACTGTTTTTT. Protein: CSAPLSEKLFF.

The rearrangement uses TRBV1 and TRBJ2-1; TRBD2, the D gene given by the table, was not confirmed from the DNA. TRBV1 is a documented pseudogene. This CDR3 is 20 amino acids long. The CDR3 DNA follows: TGCACCAGCAGCCACCCCGGGACTAGCGGGACTACGCCGATGACTAATGAGCAGTTCTTC. This gives the protein CTSSHPGTSGTTPMTNEQFF.

The rearrangement joins TRBV19 to TRBJ2-1; the match to TRBD1 covers 7 bases. Per germline, CDR1 LNHDA and CDR2 SQIVND (reference sequence). The CDR3 runs 15 residues. V shed 5 bases, J shed 5 bases, and the junction held 9 bases outside the gene matches. CDR3 nucleotide sequence: TGTGCCAGTAGTCCATTGGGACAGAATAACAATGAGCAGTTCTTC. Residues: CASSPLGQNNNEQFF.

This clone has more than one count but fewer than ten. In nucleotides, the CDR3 is TGTGCCACCAGCGCTAGCGGGAGCACAGATACGCAGTATTTT. It yields the protein CATSASGSTDTQYF. This rearrangement joins TRBV15 to TRBJ2-3; 8 nucleotides align to TRBD2. Germline trimming cut 5 bases from V and 0 bases from J; bases unmatched to any gene: 1. This CDR3 contains 14 residues. Germline V lookup: CDR1 LNHNV, CDR2 YYDKDF (reference sequence).

In regard to this clone: The sample contains more than one DNA sequence encoding this CDR3. The rearrangement joins TRBV4-1 to TRBJ2-5; 8 positions agree with TRBD1. From germline, CDR1 is MGHRA and CDR2 YSYEKL. Trimming removed 0 bases from V and 5 bases from J; junction bases left unmatched: 14. CDR3 length equals 18 residues. CDR3 DNA: TGCGCCAGCAGCCAAGATGGGAGACAGGGGCTACAGCTGGAGACCCAGTACTTC. Amino acid sequence: CASSQDGRQGLQLETQYF.

A remark on this clone: Other DNA sequences from this sample encode an identical CDR3 as well. The CDR3 loop reads CASSPGQGTDTQYF. The CDR3 coding sequence is TGTGCCAGCAGCCCGGGACAGGGCACAGATACGCAGTATTTT. This chain links TRBV6-1 with TRBJ2-3; 8 bases are shared with TRBD1. This CDR3 spans 14 amino acids. With V trimmed by 6 bases and J by 1 base, 3 bases remained unmatched. Germline V gene sequence: CDR1 MNHNS, CDR2 SASEGT.

The chain is built from TRBV5-4 and TRBJ2-7; D unresolved. The CDR3 consists of 12 residues. Trimming stripped 2 bases from V and 0 bases from J, with 3 bases between. The V gene's germline CDR1 is SGHNT and CDR2 YYREEE (reference sequence). The CDR3 spells CASSFYSYEQYF. CDR3 in DNA: TGTGCCAGCAGCTTTTACTCCTACGAGCAGTACTTC. The whole variable domain, remainder taken from reference TRBV5-4 and TRBJ2-7, is ETGVTQSPTHLIKTRGQQVTLRCSSQSGHNTVSWYQQALGQGPQFIFQYYREEENGRGNFPPRFSGLQFPNYSSELNVNALELDDSALYLCASSFYSYEQYFGPGTRLTVT.

This clone was picked up a small number of times. The chain recombines TRBV7-2 with TRBJ2-1; 7 bases map to TRBD1. The V gene end was trimmed by 3 bases and the J gene end by 1 base; junction bases not matched to a gene: 3. Looked up from germline, CDR1 is SGHTA and CDR2 is FQGNSA. The CDR3 loop spans 15 amino acids. The CDR3 loop reads CASSFRDSSYNEQFF. In DNA form, the CDR3 reads TGTGCCAGCAGCTTCCGGGACAGTTCCTACAATGAGCAGTTCTTC.

The table lists this clone with a few counts. The gene calls are TRBV7-3 and TRBJ2-3; 10 nucleotides line up with TRBD2. Unmatched junction bases numbered 3, after V lost 5 bases and J lost 1 base. Germline CDR1 and CDR2: SGHTA and FQGTGA. CDR3 length: 15 amino acids. The CDR3 DNA is TGTGCCAGCAGCCGCGGGACTAGCGGCACAGATACGCAGTATTTT. As protein: CASSRGTSGTDTQYF.

The chain uses TRBV5-1 and TRBJ1-5, with a tentative D call TRBD1 (6 bases). The CDR3 is made up of 15 amino acids. Germline CDR1 SGHRS, CDR2 YFSETQ. The V gene lost 2 bases and the J gene lost 4 bases, with 13 bases spanning the gap. CDR3 in amino acids: CASSLGQPGNQPQHF. As DNA, the CDR3 is TGCGCCAGCAGCTTAGGACAGCCTGGGAATCAGCCCCAGCATTTT. The whole variable domain, remainder taken from reference TRBV5-1 and TRBJ1-5, is KAGVTQTPRYLIKTRGQQVTLSCSPISGHRSVSWYQQTPGQGLQFLFEYFSETQRNKGNFPGRFSGRQFSNSRSEMNVSTLELGDSALYLCASSLGQPGNQPQHFGDGTRLSIL.

This clone was seen a handful of times. This chain joins TRBV7-6 and TRBJ2-7; D is uncertain. This CDR3 has 14 amino acids. The ends were cut back, 3 bases at V and 0 bases at J, with 9 bases in the middle. The germline CDR1 and CDR2 sequences are SGHVS and FNYEAQ. The CDR3 loop is CASSLGYSSYEQYF. CDR3 sequence (DNA): TGTGCCAGCAGCTTGGGTTACAGCTCCTACGAGCAGTACTTC.

This chain links TRBV28 with TRBJ2-7, with a weak D call TRBD2 (5 bases). Germline assignment: CDR1 MDHEN and CDR2 SYDVKM. The germline V and J ends were trimmed by 5 bases and 2 bases, with 13 bases remaining between them. CDR3 length: 14 amino acids. CDR3 coding DNA: TGTGCCAGCAGTCCCCGGACTCGAACCTACGAGCAGTACTTC. It specifies CASSPRTRTYEQYF.

J is TRBJ2-6 and V is TRBV18; possibly TRBD2 for D (5 bases). Trimming removed 3 bases from V and 0 bases from J, with 9 bases in between. CDR3 size: 16 residues. Germline assignment: CDR1 KGHSH and CDR2 LQKENI. The CDR3 DNA follows: TGTGCCAGCTCACCTACGGGGAGCTCTGGGGCCAACGTCCTGACTTTC. Translation: CASSPTGSSGANVLTF.

This chain connects TRBV6-5 to TRBJ2-5; a possible D gene is TRBD2 (5 bases). Matching the DNA end better, TRBJ2-7 makes the J call doubtful. This CDR3 comprises 15 residues. Germline V gene data show CDR1 as MNHEY and CDR2 as SVGAGI. CDR3 sequence: CASSYDYLNPYEQYF. The CDR3, as DNA: TGTGCCAGCAGTTATGACTATTTAAACCCCTACGAGCAGTACTTC.

This clone has a handful of counts. This chain uses TRBV28 with TRBJ2-1; 8 bases match TRBD1. The J segment lost 5 bases and the V segment lost 5 bases, leaving 11 bases of the junction unmatched. The CDR3 totals 16 residues. CDR1 and CDR2 (germline): MDHEN, SYDVKM. CDR3 region: CASSPTLSTGDNEQFF. The CDR3 nucleotides are TGTGCCAGCAGTCCGACTCTATCGACAGGGGACAATGAGCAGTTCTTC.

The chain is built from TRBV9 and TRBJ1-2; 8 bases line up with TRBD1. The CDR3 covers 14 residues. The trim removed 2 bases at V and 3 bases at J, leaving 3 bases unmatched. In germline, CDR1 is SGDLS, CDR2 YYNGEE. DNA of the CDR3: TGTGCCAGCAGCGTGGGACAGGTCGACTATGGCTACACCTTC. Translated, it gives CASSVGQVDYGYTF.

CDR3 nucleotide sequence: TGTGCCAGCAGTTTTATCGCCCGGGGGAACCAAGAGACCCAGTACTTC. Translated: CASSFIARGNQETQYF. The rearrangement uses TRBV28 and TRBJ2-5; tentatively, D is TRBD2 (6 bases). The CDR3 runs 16 residues. Trimming left V 3 bases short and J 0 bases short, with 14 bases between. The V gene's germline CDR1 is MDHEN and CDR2 SYDVKM. Using reference TRBV28 and TRBJ2-5 for the parts outside the CDR3, the full variable domain is DVKVTQSSRYLVKRTGEKVFLECVQDMDHENMFWYRQDPGLGLRLIYFSYDVKMKEKGDIPEGYSVSREKKERFSLILESASTNQTSMYLCASSFIARGNQETQYFGPGTRLLVL.

Notes on this clone: Compared with germline, one end of the junction differs, possibly owing to a read error. The V call is TRBV19, the J call TRBJ1-1; TRBD1 agrees at 7 bases. CDR3 length equals 16 residues. Germline CDR1 LNHDA, CDR2 SQIVND (reference sequence). The CDR3 loop reads CASSLHPGQVNTEAFF. CDR3 DNA: TGTGCCAGTAGCCTTCATCCAGGACAGGTGAATACTGAAGCTTTCTTT.

The sample holds a few counts of this clone. The V gene is TRBV7-9, the J gene TRBJ2-5; no clear D. The better agreement between TRBJ2-7 and the DNA end casts doubt on the J call. The CDR3 has 14 residues. Germline CDR1 SEHNR, CDR2 FQNEAQ (reference sequence). CDR3 protein: CASSFTVDSYEQYF. The CDR3 DNA sequence: TGTGCCAGCAGCTTCACTGTGGACTCCTACGAGCAGTACTTC.

The CDR3 sequence is CATSRDPGQGASFEKLFF. The CDR3 DNA reads as TGTGCCACCAGCAGAGATCCAGGACAGGGGGCGAGCTTTGAAAAACTGTTTTTT. The rearrangement links TRBV15 to TRBJ1-4; 11 bases fit TRBD1. Germline V gives CDR1 LNHNV, CDR2 YYDKDF (reference sequence). The CDR3 consists of 18 residues. V shed 0 bases, J shed 7 bases, and the junction held 10 bases outside the gene matches. The full variable domain, rest sourced from reference TRBV15 and TRBJ1-4, is DAMVIQNPRYQVTQFGKPVTLSCSQTLNHNVMYWYQQKSSQAPKLLFHYYDKDFNNEADTPDNFQSRRPNTSFCFLDIRSPGLGDTAMYLCATSRDPGQGASFEKLFFGSGTQLSVL.

This chain connects TRBV5-1 to TRBJ2-1, with D hard to call. The CDR3 runs 16 residues. Germline CDR1 and CDR2: SGHRS and YFSETQ. V gave up 4 bases and J gave up 4 bases, with 18 bases separating them. The CDR3 sequence: CASSLGMAVGYNEQFF. The CDR3 DNA sequence: TGCGCCAGCAGCCTGGGGATGGCGGTCGGATACAATGAGCAGTTCTTC.

The chain couples TRBV28 to TRBJ2-7; D is perhaps TRBD2 (5 bases). Looked up from germline, CDR1 is MDHEN and CDR2 is SYDVKM. This CDR3 has 14 amino acids. Trimming cost V 7 bases and J 4 bases, with 17 bases left between them. DNA for the CDR3: TGTGCCAGCACCGTCACGGGAACGATTTACGAGCAGTACTTC. Translation gives CASTVTGTIYEQYF.

This chain uses TRBV5-4 with TRBJ1-2; 11 bases map to TRBD1. Germline loops: CDR1 SGHNT, CDR2 YYREEE (reference sequence). With 0 bases clipped from V and 6 bases from J, the junction kept 7 bases outside the gene matches. This CDR3 has 16 amino acids. The CDR3: CASSLVGTDRGHGYTF. The CDR3 DNA reads as TGTGCCAGCAGCTTGGTGGGGACGGACAGGGGGCATGGCTACACCTTC.

The chain couples TRBV28 to TRBJ1-2; 11 positions match TRBD1. Germline CDR1 is MDHEN and CDR2 is SYDVKM. The V and J ends lost 5 bases and 6 bases, in that order; junction bases with no gene match: 14. The CDR3 sequence is 17 residues long. DNA of the CDR3: TGTGCCAGCAGTACATACCCCTCCGGACAGGGGGCTAATGGCTACACCTTC. The encoded protein is CASSTYPSGQGANGYTF.

The chain is built from TRBV6-5 and TRBJ2-5, with D possibly being TRBD2 (5 bases). The germline V gene encodes CDR1 MNHEY and CDR2 SVGAGI. V shed 8 bases and J shed 4 bases, with 11 bases lying between them. The CDR3 length is 12 residues. The CDR3 DNA reads as TGTGCCAGCCTAAACCGGGGAGAGACCCAGTACTTC. As protein: CASLNRGETQYF.